The rows below give T cell receptor beta chains drawn from one sample of a study of OX40 agonist ivuxolimab in advanced cancers. Only in-frame clones appear in the TCRdb table, and some are missing; sequencing was by immunoSEQ multiplex PCR. The sample holds roughly 130,000 clones, about 94% seen once. The input for sequencing was CD4+ or CD8+ T cells sorted from blood, taken in a trial of the OX40 agonist ivuxolimab. The source is an adult with an advanced solid tumor such as melanoma, head and neck, liver or kidney cancer. Both conserved end residues are part of each CDR3. Each record gives: D gene, J gene, V gene, clone size, CDR3 DNA, CDR3 protein. D genes are given only for firm matches. A row's size may be missing; if present it is once, few, many or a size class.

>TRBD1|TRBJ2-2|TRBV7-3|NA
TGTGCCAGCAGCCCGTGGGACAGGTCGCGGGCCGGGGAGCTGTTTTTT
CASSPWDRSRAGELFF
>NA|TRBJ2-3|TRBV6-5|NA
TGTGCCAGCAGTTACCGGGGGGCCGTAGATACGCAGTATTTT
CASSYRGAVDTQYF
>TRBD1|TRBJ1-2|TRBV19|NA
TGTGCCAGTAGTAAATCCACGACAGGGGGCTTGAACTATGGCTACACCTTC
CASSKSTTGGLNYGYTF
>TRBD2|TRBJ2-3|TRBV28|NA
TGTGCCAGCAGTTTATCGGGTCTAGGCAGGACTAGCGGGAGGGTTACGCAGTATTTT
CASSLSGLGRTSGRVTQYF
>TRBD2|TRBJ2-7|TRBV2|NA
TGTGCCAGCAGGACGTCTAGCGGGGACGAGCAGTACTTC
CASRTSSGDEQYF
>NA|TRBJ1-1|TRBV6-6|NA
TGTGCCAGCAGTTACTCCACGATGAACACTGAAGCTTTCTTT
CASSYSTMNTEAFF
>NA|TRBJ1-4|TRBV5-1|once
TGCGCCAGCAGCTTGGGACATGGGGGCGTTGAAAAACTGTTTTTT
CASSLGHGGVEKLFF
>NA|TRBJ1-2|TRBV2|NA
TGTGCCAGCAGCCCCCGGGGGACTAACTATGGCTACACCTTC
CASSPRGTNYGYTF
>TRBD1|TRBJ2-1|TRBV19|once
TGTGCCAGTACCTTGGACAGGGGACTATACAATGAGCAGTTCTTC
CASTLDRGLYNEQFF
>TRBD2|TRBJ2-1|TRBV27|NA
TGTGCCAGCAGTTTATCTCTAGCGGTGGCTTCCTACAATGAGCAGTTCTTC
CASSLSLAVASYNEQFF
>TRBD1|TRBJ1-2|TRBV28|NA
TGTGCCAGCAGCACCGACAGGGGGCGTTATGGCTACACCTTC
CASSTDRGRYGYTF
>TRBD1|TRBJ1-5|TRBV28|NA
TGTGCCAGCAGTCACCTTAGGACAGGGACAAATCAGCCCCAGCATTTT
CASSHLRTGTNQPQHF
>NA|TRBJ2-5|TRBV7-3|NA
TGTGCCAGCAGCTTCACACAGGGCAAGACCCAGTACTTC
CASSFTQGKTQYF
>TRBD2|TRBJ2-2|TRBV7-3|NA
TGTGCCAGCAGCTCCAGCGGGGGGGCCGTTACCGGGGAGCTGTTTTTT
CASSSSGGAVTGELFF
>TRBD1|TRBJ2-5|TRBV14|NA
TGTGCCAGCAGCCGAGACAGGGTTCAAGAGACCCAGTACTTC
CASSRDRVQETQYF
>NA|TRBJ2-7|TRBV11-2|NA
TGTGCCAGCAGCTTAGCTAGCTTCTACGAGCAGTACTTC
CASSLASFYEQYF
>TRBD2|TRBJ2-1|TRBV5-1|NA
TGCGCCAGCAGCTTGGTAGCGGGAGCCACAATCAATGAGCAGTTCTTC
CASSLVAGATINEQFF
>TRBD2|TRBJ2-5|TRBV6-5|NA
TGTGCCAGCCAGAAGAGCGGGAGGGCCATTATGACCCAGTACTTC
CASQKSGRAIMTQYF
>TRBD2|TRBJ2-3|TRBV7-2|NA
TGTGCCAGCAGCTTAACTAGCGGGGGGGCTGATACGCAGTATTTT
CASSLTSGGADTQYF
>NA|TRBJ1-6|TRBV11-2|NA
TGTGCCAGCAGCTTAGGGGGACAAGTCAATTCACCCCTCCACTTT
CASSLGGQVNSPLHF
>NA|TRBJ1-5|TRBV7-2|NA
TGTGCCAGCAGCTGGGAGGGACAACAGCCCCAGCATTTT
CASSWEGQQPQHF
>TRBD2|TRBJ2-1|TRBV27|NA
TGTGCCAGCAGTTTTACTAGCGGCAATGAGCAGTTCTTC
CASSFTSGNEQFF
>NA|TRBJ1-2|TRBV6-5|NA
TGTGCCAGCAGTTACTCGGGTAGGGTGAGCTATGGCTACACCTTC
CASSYSGRVSYGYTF
>NA|TRBJ1-4|TRBV6-6|NA
TGTGCCAGCGGGGGCAGGGGAGGTGAAAAACTGTTTTTT
CASGGRGGEKLFF
>NA|TRBJ2-7|TRBV28|NA
TGTGCCAGCAGTTTATACGGCAGGGGGGTCTACGAGCAGTACTTC
CASSLYGRGVYEQYF
>NA|TRBJ2-7|TRBV5-1|NA
TGCGCCAGCAGCCCACAAGGCGGTACCTACGAGCAGTACTTC
CASSPQGGTYEQYF
>NA|TRBJ2-3|TRBV6-5|NA
TGTGCCAGCAGTTACTCGTGGGGAACTAGCACAGATACGCAGTATTTT
CASSYSWGTSTDTQYF
>TRBD2|TRBJ2-7|TRBV28|NA
TGTGCCAGCAGCGGGGGGGGAGGAAACTACGAGCAGTACTTC
CASSGGGGNYEQYF
>NA|TRBJ2-7|TRBV2|once
TGTGCCAGCAGTGAAGTCAGAACCTCCTACGAGCAGTACTTC
CASSEVRTSYEQYF
>TRBD2|TRBJ2-1|TRBV27|NA
TGTGCCAGCAGTCCGGCCGGGACTAGCGGGAGGGTAGTTTACAATGAGCAGTTCTTC
CASSPAGTSGRVVYNEQFF
>NA|TRBJ2-5|TRBV2|NA
TGTGCCAGCATTCGTGCGGTGGGGGAGACCCAGTACTTC
CASIRAVGETQYF
>NA|TRBJ1-5|TRBV10-2|NA
TGCGCCAGCGGGTCGGGTCAGCCCCAGCATTTT
CASGSGQPQHF
>NA|TRBJ2-7|TRBV6-5|NA
TGTGCCAGCAGTTACGGGATTTCCTACGAGCAGTACTTC
CASSYGISYEQYF
>TRBD1|TRBJ2-7|TRBV5-1|NA
TGCGCCAGCAGGCCCGCGGACAGGACGCCCTACGAGCAGTACTTC
CASRPADRTPYEQYF
>TRBD2|TRBJ2-3|TRBV7-2|NA
TGTGCCAGCAGCTTCCTAGCGGTGAGGACAGATACGCAGTATTTT
CASSFLAVRTDTQYF
>TRBD1|TRBJ1-6|TRBV4-2|NA
TGTGCCAGCAGCCTAACAGGGGCTTCCAATTCACCCCTCCACTTT
CASSLTGASNSPLHF
>NA|TRBJ2-2|TRBV6-1|NA
TGTGCCAGTGGGAACACCGGGGAGCTGTTTTTT
CASGNTGELFF
>NA|TRBJ1-5|TRBV19|NA
TGTGCCAGTAGTCCCGGACTTAATCAGCCCCAGCATTTT
CASSPGLNQPQHF
>TRBD1|TRBJ1-2|TRBV6-6|NA
TGTGCCAGCAGTTACCTGACAGGGACCTATGGCTACACCTTC
CASSYLTGTYGYTF
>NA|TRBJ1-3|TRBV28|once
TGTGCCAGCAGTTTAAGGGCATCCGGAAACACCATATATTTT
CASSLRASGNTIYF
>NA|TRBJ1-1|TRBV5-4|NA
TGTGCCAGCAGCGCTGGCCTCAACACTGAAGCTTTCTTT
CASSAGLNTEAFF
>NA|TRBJ1-2|TRBV9|NA
TGTGCCAGCAGCGTAGGCCATTCGGGGGGTGGCTACACCTTC
CASSVGHSGGGYTF
>NA|TRBJ2-1|TRBV28|NA
TGTGCCAGCAGTTTAGAAGTCAGGGCTGAGTTCTTC
CASSLEVRAEFF
>TRBD1|TRBJ2-7|TRBV28|NA
TGTGCCAGCAGACTTAACAGGGGGAAAGAGCAGTACTTC
CASRLNRGKEQYF
>NA|TRBJ1-2|TRBV5-8|NA
TGTGCCAGCAGCTTGGCAGCTCTGCGTAACTATGGCTACACCTTC
CASSLAALRNYGYTF
>NA|TRBJ1-2|TRBV18|NA
TGTGCCAGCTCACCAGGGGATGCAGGCTACACCTTC
CASSPGDAGYTF
>TRBD2|TRBJ2-1|TRBV19|once
TGTGCCAGTAGTATGTTAGCGGGACGCAATGAGCAGTTCTTC
CASSMLAGRNEQFF
>TRBD2|TRBJ2-7|TRBV19|NA
TGTGCCAGTAGTATTCTAACGGGAGGGAAGGCAGGCGAGCAGTACTTC
CASSILTGGKAGEQYF
>TRBD1|TRBJ1-5|TRBV19|NA
TGTGCCAGTACCACTGGGACAGCTAATCAGCCCCAGCATTTT
CASTTGTANQPQHF